The sequence of this T cell receptor beta chain was determined in a study of T cells in Graves' hyperthyroidism and ophthalmopathy. The study's findings and limits: Ophthalmopathy, as predicted by the model, came a median approximately 6.5 months after the prediction.

TCR beta CDR3 region amplification was performed from RNA transcripts. HTBI primers were employed in a first-round RT-PCR of the TCR CDR3. Via MiXCR, TCRdb re-called the multiplex PCR reads, giving one row per CDR3 protein. Here the sample spans around 350,000 distinct CDR3 sequences, about a fifth being singletons. Many counts were recorded for this clonotype. Its antigen remains unidentified. In germline, CDR1 is MNHEY, CDR2 SVGAGI. The trim removed 4 bases at V and 4 bases at J, leaving 15 bases unmatched. This CDR3 is built from 17 residues. Used for diagnoses were clinical symptoms, serum thyroxine and TRAb, thyroid ultrasound and orbital computed tomography.

The sequenced sample was blood. This sequence joins TRBV6-5 and TRBJ1-1, with TRBD1 matching over 7 bases. The TCR comes from a young woman with Graves' hyperthyroidism. The CDR3 protein is CASSWDPRGQKGTEAFF. For the CDR3, the DNA is TGTGCCAGCAGTTGGGACCCGAGGGGACAGAAAGGCACTGAAGCTTTCTTT.